The 26 T cell receptor beta chains below all came from one sample that was sequenced in a study of blood T cell repertoires in COVID-19. Sequenced by immunoSEQ multiplex PCR; TCRdb stores in-frame clones only, minus some. The data hold about 250,000 clones, with 85% to 90% observed a single time. The sample comprised PBMCs or T cells enriched from blood (not recorded which). Every receptor here comes from a man in his forties who had recovered from COVID-19.

The rearrangement links TRBV19 to TRBJ2-7, with a tentative D call TRBD1 (5 bases). The CDR3 runs 14 residues. Germline V lookup: CDR1 LNHDA, CDR2 SQIVND (reference sequence). V lost 5 bases and J 3 bases, leaving 14 bases between the germline ends. Written as DNA, the CDR3 is TGTGCCAGTAGTTCCTCCGGACACTACTACGAGCAGTACTTC. As protein: CASSSSGHYYEQYF.

The chain couples TRBV3-1 (or the pseudogene TRBV3-2) to TRBJ1-4, with D perhaps TRBD1 (6 bases). The V gene lost 6 bases and the J gene lost 11 bases, with 22 bases spanning the gap. This CDR3 spans 15 amino acids. CDR1 and CDR2 from the germline V gene are LGHDT and YNNKEL (reference sequence). The CDR3 loop reads CASRTRDTTYGKLFF. In DNA form, the CDR3 reads TGTGCCAGCAGAACGAGGGACACCACGTATGGGAAACTGTTTTTT.

The chain links TRBV10-3 to TRBJ2-1; 10 bases are shared with TRBD2. Trimming took 0 bases from V and 3 from J; bases not matched to a gene: 11. The length of the CDR3 is 19 residues. Germline-derived CDR1 and CDR2 are ENHRY and SYGVKD. The CDR3 bases are TGTGCCATCAGTGAGTCGAGGGATGCACTAGCGGGAAACTACAATGAGCAGTTCTTC. This codes for CAISESRDALAGNYNEQFF.

The J gene is TRBJ2-5, the V gene TRBV30, with TRBD2 matching over 10 bases. Trimming took 3 bases from V and 2 from J; bases not matched to a gene: 12. The CDR3 contains 17 residues. Germline values: CDR1 GTSNPN, CDR2 SVGIG (reference sequence). The CDR3 DNA sequence: TGTGCCTGGAGGGCCTTTCCTAGCGGGGGACAACAAGAGACCCAGTACTTC. Translating gives CAWRAFPSGGQQETQYF. Complete variable domain (other parts from reference TRBV30 and TRBJ2-5): SQTIHQWPATLVQPVGSPLSLECTVEGTSNPNLYWYRQAAGRGLQLLFYSVGIGQISSEVPQNLSASRPQDRQFILSSKKLLLSDSGFYLCAWRAFPSGGQQETQYFGPGTRLLVL.

The CDR3 DNA reads as TGCGCCAGCAGCCAAAGGAACCTTGGACTAGCGGGCTCCTACAATGAGCAGTTCTTC. Encoded protein: CASSQRNLGLAGSYNEQFF. J is TRBJ2-1 and V is TRBV4-1; 11 bases map to TRBD2. Germline V lookup: CDR1 MGHRA, CDR2 YSYEKL. The length of the CDR3 is 19 residues. Trimming took 2 bases from V and 0 from J; bases not matched to a gene: 9.

The genes are TRBV7-2 and TRBJ2-1, with 12 positions matching TRBD2. The V gene's germline CDR1 is SGHTA and CDR2 FQGNSA. There are 18 residues in the CDR3. The V segment lost 2 bases and the J segment 0 bases; nucleotides outside the gene matches: 5. The CDR3 sequence: CASSLTSGRPISYNEQFF. The CDR3 nucleotides are TGTGCCAGCAGCTTAACTAGCGGGAGGCCTATCTCCTACAATGAGCAGTTCTTC.

CDR3 sequence reads: CASSQTGYNSPLHF. As DNA, the CDR3 is TGTGCCAGCAGCCAAACAGGGTATAATTCACCCCTCCACTTT. The chain carries TRBV7-2 and TRBJ1-6; D might be TRBD1 (6 bases). From germline, CDR1 is SGHTA and CDR2 FQGNSA. V shed 5 bases and J shed 4 bases, with 9 bases lying between them. The CDR3 spans 14 residues.

The CDR3 DNA sequence: TGTGCCAGCAGTGGGGGACAGCACTATGGCTACACCTTC. Its translation: CASSGGQHYGYTF. J is TRBJ1-2 and V is TRBV25-1; 7 bases match TRBD1. With V trimmed by 4 bases and J by 3 bases, 2 bases remained unmatched. This CDR3 has 13 residues. From germline, CDR1 is MGHDK and CDR2 SYGVNS.

CDR3 sequence reads: CASSVQGATQPQHF. The CDR3 DNA sequence: TGTGCCAGCAGTGTGCAGGGGGCCACGCAGCCCCAGCATTTT. The chain has TRBV5-4 and TRBJ1-5; 8 bases match TRBD1. Germline trimming cut 5 bases from V and 7 bases from J; bases unmatched to any gene: 8. The V gene's germline CDR1 is SGHNT and CDR2 YYREEE (reference sequence). The CDR3 loop spans 14 amino acids. Supplemented by reference TRBV5-4 and TRBJ1-5, the full variable domain reads ETGVTQSPTHLIKTRGQQVTLRCSSQSGHNTVSWYQQALGQGPQFIFQYYREEENGRGNFPPRFSGLQFPNYSSELNVNALELDDSALYLCASSVQGATQPQHFGDGTRLSIL.

In this sample, this clone turned up a few times. The CDR3 loop reads CASSQDPRGETQYF. The CDR3 coding sequence is TGCGCCAGCAGCCAAGATCCAAGGGGAGAGACCCAGTACTTC. V gene TRBV4-3 combines with J gene TRBJ2-5, with D tentatively TRBD1 (5 bases). CDR3 size: 14 residues. Germline CDR1 LGHNA, CDR2 YSLEER. V dropped 0 bases and J dropped 4 bases, with 9 bases sitting between them.

This clone was detected only once. The V and J genes are TRBV3-1 (or the pseudogene TRBV3-2) and TRBJ1-6; D not certain. The CDR3 totals 13 residues. CDR1 and CDR2 (germline): LGHDT, YNNKEL (reference sequence). V was clipped by 1 base and J by 9 bases, with 7 bases between them. For the CDR3, the DNA is TGTGCCAGCAGCCAAGGAGAATTTTCACCCCTCCACTTT. Encoded protein: CASSQGEFSPLHF.

The chain couples TRBV14 to TRBJ1-1, with D possibly matching TRBD1 (5 bases). V gave up 4 bases and J gave up 0 bases, with 9 bases separating them. The CDR3 consists of 14 residues. Per germline, CDR1 SGHDN and CDR2 FVKESK. The CDR3: CASSPNRLNTEAFF. In DNA form, the CDR3 reads TGTGCCAGCAGCCCTAACAGGTTGAACACTGAAGCTTTCTTT.

Comments on this clone: The same CDR3 can be traced to other DNA sequences in this sample. This chain links TRBV19 with TRBJ1-1; tentative D call: TRBD1 (6 bases). Trimming stripped 4 bases from V and 5 bases from J, with 8 bases between. Germline V gene data show CDR1 as LNHDA and CDR2 as SQIVND (reference sequence). The CDR3 sequence is 12 residues long. The CDR3: CASSTRGTEAFF. In DNA, the CDR3 is TGTGCCAGTAGTACGAGGGGGACTGAAGCTTTCTTT.

This chain connects TRBV7-9 to TRBJ2-7; TRBD1 matches at 8 bases. Unmatched junction bases numbered 4, after V lost 6 bases and J lost 3 bases. There are 13 residues in the CDR3. Germline loops: CDR1 SEHNR, CDR2 FQNEAQ (reference sequence). The CDR3 nucleotides are TGTGCCAGCAGTCCCGGACAGGGCTACGAGCAGTACTTC. Its translation: CASSPGQGYEQYF. Combining the CDR3 with reference TRBV7-9 and TRBJ2-7 gives the whole variable domain DTGVSQNPRHKITKRGQNVTFRCDPISEHNRLYWYRQTLGQGPEFLTYFQNEAQLEKSRLLSDRFSAERPKGSFSTLEIQRTEQGDSAMYLCASSPGQGYEQYFGPGTRLTVT.

The CDR3 nucleotides read TGTGCCACCAGCAGAGTGGGGGGAAGAGCAATCAATGAGCAGTTCTTC. The encoded protein is CATSRVGGRAINEQFF. The V call is TRBV15, the J call TRBJ2-1, with D maybe TRBD2 (6 bases). Trimming left V 1 base short and J 6 bases short, with 16 bases between. In germline, CDR1 is LNHNV, CDR2 YYDKDF (reference sequence). The CDR3 loop spans 16 amino acids. The full variable domain, with the rest looked up from reference TRBV15 and TRBJ2-1, is DAMVIQNPRYQVTQFGKPVTLSCSQTLNHNVMYWYQQKSSQAPKLLFHYYDKDFNNEADTPDNFQSRRPNTSFCFLDIRSPGLGDTAMYLCATSRVGGRAINEQFFGPGTRLTVL.

This clone was counted only a few times. The V and J genes are TRBV12-3 or TRBV12-4 and TRBJ2-7; D is ambiguous. Trimming took off 6 bases at V and 6 bases at J, with 9 bases between the two ends. The CDR3 is 11 amino acids. The CDR3 sequence is CASSSSLEQYF. DNA for the CDR3: TGTGCCAGCAGCTCGTCCCTCGAGCAGTACTTC.

The chain has TRBV4-2 and TRBJ1-1, with D unresolved. Germline CDR1 LGHNA, CDR2 YNFKEQ. The length of the CDR3 is 15 residues. V lost 1 base to trimming and J lost 0 bases, with 9 bases between them. Here the CDR3 DNA reads TGTGCCAGCAGCCAAGTAGGAGGACTGAACACTGAAGCTTTCTTT. Protein sequence: CASSQVGGLNTEAFF.

This chain connects TRBV7-8 to TRBJ1-5, with 8 nucleotides matching TRBD1. The CDR3 totals 14 residues. The V segment lost 4 bases and the J segment 7 bases; nucleotides outside the gene matches: 6. Germline CDR1 reads SGHVS; CDR2 reads FQNEAQ. The DNA of the CDR3 is TGTGCCAGCAGCTCCGGACAGGGAAGGCAGCCCCAGCATTTT. This gives the protein CASSSGQGRQPQHF.

The CDR3 sequence is CASSPTAALAVQETQYF. In nucleotides, the CDR3 is TGTGCCAGCAGCCCCACTGCGGCACTAGCGGTCCAAGAGACCCAGTACTTC. This chain joins TRBV7-9 and TRBJ2-5; TRBD2 agrees at 8 bases. Germline V lookup: CDR1 SEHNR, CDR2 FQNEAQ (reference sequence). The CDR3 loop spans 17 amino acids. The junction had 12 bases not matched to a gene; V was cut back by 5 bases and J by 1 base. Drawing the rest from reference TRBV7-9 and TRBJ2-5, the complete variable domain is DTGVSQNPRHKITKRGQNVTFRCDPISEHNRLYWYRQTLGQGPEFLTYFQNEAQLEKSRLLSDRFSAERPKGSFSTLEIQRTEQGDSAMYLCASSPTAALAVQETQYFGPGTRLLVL.

The count of this clone is one. The chain carries TRBV29-1 and TRBJ1-1; no clear D gene. Germline V lookup: CDR1 SQVTM, CDR2 ANQGSEA. The CDR3 runs to 13 residues. V was clipped by 2 bases and J by 1 base, with 8 bases between them. CDR3 nucleotides: TGCAGCGTTGAAACAGCAAGGAACACTGAAGCTTTCTTT. Residues: CSVETARNTEAFF.

The rearrangement links TRBV11-3 to TRBJ2-1; 14 bases are a match to TRBD2. V lost 5 bases, J lost 8 bases, and 5 bases stayed unmatched. Germline V gene lookup returns CDR1 SGHNT and CDR2 YENEEA. This CDR3 has 15 amino acids. The CDR3 nucleotides are TGTGCCAGCAGCCGACTAGCGGGAGGGATCGATGAGCAGTTCTTC. Residues: CASSRLAGGIDEQFF.

V usage is TRBV6-5 and J usage is TRBJ1-5; weak D call: TRBD1 (5 bases). Germline CDR1 is MNHEY and CDR2 is SVGAGI. With 0 bases removed from V and 3 bases from J, the gap between germline ends came to 9 bases. The CDR3 runs 15 residues. CDR3 DNA sequence: TGTGCCAGCAGTTACTCACGGGACTACAATCAGCCCCAGCATTTT. It codes for CASSYSRDYNQPQHF.

The chain has TRBV7-9 and TRBJ1-4; D gene ambiguous. Germline lookup yields CDR1 SEHNR and CDR2 FQNEAQ (reference sequence). Trimming pared 5 bases from V and 3 bases from J, leaving 13 bases between. The CDR3 length is 15 residues. The CDR3 sequence is CASSPVRGANEKLFF. The CDR3 DNA sequence: TGTGCCAGCAGCCCGGTGCGGGGAGCTAATGAAAAACTGTTTTTT.

The genes are TRBV10-3 and TRBJ1-1; D is ambiguous. This CDR3 is 13 amino acids long. The germline V and J ends were trimmed by 0 bases and 6 bases, with 8 bases remaining between them. Germline V gives CDR1 ENHRY, CDR2 SYGVKD. CDR3 loop: CAISESGEAEAFF. Written as DNA, the CDR3 is TGTGCCATCAGTGAGTCCGGGGAGGCTGAAGCTTTCTTT.

V gene TRBV2 combines with J gene TRBJ1-5, with D perhaps TRBD1 (6 bases). V shed 7 bases and J shed 4 bases, with 17 bases lying between them. Germline CDR1 and CDR2: SNHLY and FYNNEI. This CDR3 contains 15 residues. The CDR3 protein is CASKPAGTRNQPQHF. CDR3 DNA: TGTGCCAGCAAACCGGCCGGGACACGGAATCAGCCCCAGCATTTT.

The J gene is TRBJ2-3, the V gene TRBV7-8, with TRBD2 matching over 9 bases. The CDR3 covers 15 residues. Germline assignment: CDR1 SGHVS and CDR2 FQNEAQ. Trimming at V came to 2 bases and at J to 6 bases, leaving 6 bases not matched to a gene. The CDR3 reads CASSLMVAGVDTQYF. The DNA of the CDR3 is TGTGCCAGCAGCTTAATGGTAGCGGGAGTTGATACGCAGTATTTT.